These 10 T cell receptor beta chains came from one sample sequenced in a study of blood T cell repertoires in COVID-19. The protocol was immunoSEQ multiplex PCR, while the TCRdb copy is restricted to in-frame clones and leaves out a portion. The profile covers hundreds of thousands of clones, with roughly 80% appearing a single time and 4.8% taken by the ten largest. The sample consisted of PBMCs or T cells enriched from blood (not recorded which). These receptors were taken from a woman in her 50s who had been exposed to COVID-19.

The table lists this clone with a few counts. This chain links TRBV19 with TRBJ1-3; D perhaps matches TRBD1 (5 bases). The ends were cut back, 5 bases at V and 0 bases at J, with 20 bases in the middle. From germline, CDR1 is LNHDA and CDR2 SQIVND (reference sequence). This CDR3 is 18 amino acids long. In DNA, the CDR3 is TGTGCCAGTAGTCCCCAAAGGGGAGGGACTCTCTCTGGAAACACCATATATTTT. Its protein is CASSPQRGGTLSGNTIYF.

Written as DNA, the CDR3 is TGTGCCAGTAGTATAGATCCCACTACGTCGCAGTACTTC. As protein: CASSIDPTTSQYF. The chain uses TRBV19 and TRBJ2-7; D remains ambiguous. Germline lookup yields CDR1 LNHDA and CDR2 SQIVND (reference sequence). Deletions cut 0 bases from V and 9 bases from J, with 12 bases between. The CDR3 spans 13 residues.

This clone was detected only once. The V and J genes are TRBV6-4 and TRBJ1-1; D unresolved. This CDR3 contains 13 residues. Trimming cost V 5 bases and J 7 bases, with 14 bases left between them. The V gene's germline CDR1 is MRHNA and CDR2 SNTAGT. Here the CDR3 reads CASSLDLIYEAFF. In nucleotides, the CDR3 is TGTGCCAGCAGTCTAGACTTGATCTATGAAGCTTTCTTT.

This clone was seen just once. The genes are TRBV20-1 and TRBJ1-1, with unresolved D. This CDR3 contains 11 residues. Germline V CDR1 and CDR2: DFQATT, SNEGSKA (reference sequence). Here the CDR3 reads CSGGMNTEAFF. The CDR3 coding sequence is TGCAGCGGAGGGATGAACACTGAAGCTTTCTTT.

The rearrangement joins TRBV29-1 to TRBJ2-7, with 9 nucleotides matching TRBD1. In germline, CDR1 is SQVTM, CDR2 ANQGSEA. There are 12 residues in the CDR3. With V trimmed by 6 bases and J by 3 bases, 3 bases remained unmatched. Written as DNA, the CDR3 is TGCAGCGTCCGACAGGGGGTCTACGAGCAGTACTTC. Translated, it gives CSVRQGVYEQYF.

The rearrangement uses TRBV7-9 and TRBJ2-1, with D perhaps matching TRBD2 (5 bases). Per germline, CDR1 SEHNR and CDR2 FQNEAQ (reference sequence). V shed 2 bases and J shed 9 bases, with 11 bases lying between them. The length of the CDR3 is 13 residues. CDR3 nucleotide sequence: TGTGCCAGCAGCTTACCCGTAAGCGGTGAGCAGTTCTTC. This codes for CASSLPVSGEQFF.

This sequence joins TRBV5-1 and TRBJ2-7, with D perhaps matching TRBD1 (5 bases). Germline loops: CDR1 SGHRS, CDR2 YFSETQ. The CDR3 covers 13 residues. V lost 1 base and J lost 5, with 10 bases in between. This CDR3 reads CASSLRPGNEQYF. DNA for the CDR3: TGCGCCAGCAGCTTGAGGCCAGGGAACGAGCAGTACTTC. Based on the CDR3 plus reference TRBV5-1 and TRBJ2-7, the full variable domain is KAGVTQTPRYLIKTRGQQVTLSCSPISGHRSVSWYQQTPGQGLQFLFEYFSETQRNKGNFPGRFSGRQFSNSRSEMNVSTLELGDSALYLCASSLRPGNEQYFGPGTRLTVT.

The rearrangement links TRBV2 to TRBJ2-7; 8 bases agree with TRBD1. Per the germline V gene, CDR1 is SNHLY and CDR2 is FYNNEI. With 5 bases clipped from V and 5 bases from J, the junction kept 8 bases outside the gene matches. This CDR3 contains 14 residues. In nucleotides, the CDR3 is TGTGCCAGCAGTCGACAGGGGCCACCCGACGAGCAGTACTTC. Translating it yields CASSRQGPPDEQYF.

This clone was seen at least ten times. The chain joins TRBV5-8 to TRBJ1-1; 8 nucleotides agree with TRBD1. Germline assignment: CDR1 SGHTS and CDR2 YDEGEE. There are 15 residues in the CDR3. V was pared by 0 bases and J by 4 bases, with 5 bases of the junction left unmatched. CDR3 bases: TGTGCCAGCAGCTTGGACGGGACAGGCAGCACTGAAGCTTTCTTT. This translates into CASSLDGTGSTEAFF. Filled out from reference TRBV5-8 and TRBJ1-1, the complete variable domain reads EAGVTQSPTHLIKTRGQQATLRCSPISGHTSVYWYQQALGLGLQFLLWYDEGEERNRGNFPPRFSGRQFPNYSSELNVNALELEDSALYLCASSLDGTGSTEAFFGQGTRLTVV.

The V and J genes are TRBV5-5 and TRBJ1-1; D not certain. From germline, CDR1 is SGHKS and CDR2 YYEKEE (reference sequence). Deletions cut 1 base from V and 4 bases from J, with 8 bases between. The CDR3 length is 13 residues. The CDR3 region is CASSLNGVTEAFF. The CDR3 DNA follows: TGTGCCAGCAGCTTGAACGGGGTCACTGAAGCTTTCTTT.